The 25 T cell receptor beta chains given below trace back to one sample, sequenced in a study of blood T cell repertoires in COVID-19. Produced via immunoSEQ multiplex PCR; TCRdb's table is partial and in-frame only. Of approximately 300,000 clones in the sample, roughly 90% were seen once. Input material: PBMCs or T cells enriched from blood (not recorded which). The receptors come from a woman aged 30 to 39 who had recovered from COVID-19.

The rearrangement joins TRBV28 to TRBJ1-1; D gene unclear. This CDR3 region has 11 residues. V was clipped by 6 bases and J by 11 bases, with 13 bases between them. The germline V gene has CDR1 MDHEN and CDR2 SYDVKM. The CDR3 is CASRHNRGAFF. CDR3 nucleotide sequence: TGTGCCAGCAGACATAACCGAGGGGCTTTCTTT.

J is TRBJ2-3 and V is TRBV3-1 (or the pseudogene TRBV3-2), with 7 bases matching TRBD2. CDR3 length: 14 residues. The trim removed 1 base at V and 6 bases at J, leaving 4 bases unmatched. The germline CDR1 and CDR2 sequences are LGHDT and YNNKEL (reference sequence). The CDR3 sequence: CASSQGAGFDTQYF. CDR3 nucleotide sequence: TGTGCCAGCAGCCAAGGAGCGGGGTTCGATACGCAGTATTTT.

This chain joins TRBV5-1 and TRBJ2-1, with a tentative D call TRBD2 (5 bases). Trimming removed 0 bases at V and 0 bases at J, with 16 bases between. This CDR3 is 18 amino acids long. Germline CDR1 SGHRS, CDR2 YFSETQ. The CDR3 loop is CASSLGGLASLSYNEQFF. The CDR3 region has the DNA TGCGCCAGCAGCTTGGGGGGTTTAGCGTCACTCTCCTACAATGAGCAGTTCTTC.

The rearrangement uses TRBV6-6 and TRBJ2-3; D ambiguous. The CDR3 extends over 14 amino acids. Germline values: CDR1 MNHNY, CDR2 SVGAGI (reference sequence). Trimming pared 2 bases from V and 4 bases from J, leaving 10 bases between. The CDR3 region is CASSYRGEADTQYF. CDR3 bases: TGTGCCAGCAGTTACCGAGGAGAGGCAGATACGCAGTATTTT.

The chain couples TRBV7-2 to TRBJ2-1, with D possibly matching TRBD2 (6 bases). V lost 1 base and J lost 9, with 16 bases in between. This CDR3 has 15 amino acids. Germline V gene sequence: CDR1 SGHTA, CDR2 FQGNSA. The CDR3 DNA reads as TGTGCCAGCAGCTTAGTGATAGCGGTAAACGGTGAGCAGTTCTTC. This gives the protein CASSLVIAVNGEQFF.

The chain uses TRBV5-1 and TRBJ1-2, with 8 bases identical to TRBD1. Germline CDR1 reads SGHRS; CDR2 reads YFSETQ. The length of the CDR3 is 16 residues. Trimming at V came to 3 bases and at J to 3 bases, leaving 10 bases not matched to a gene. CDR3 residues: CASSSTGVVTDYGYTF. The CDR3 DNA sequence: TGCGCCAGCAGCTCGACAGGGGTGGTTACTGACTATGGCTACACCTTC. The full variable domain, completed using reference TRBV5-1 and TRBJ1-2, is KAGVTQTPRYLIKTRGQQVTLSCSPISGHRSVSWYQQTPGQGLQFLFEYFSETQRNKGNFPGRFSGRQFSNSRSEMNVSTLELGDSALYLCASSSTGVVTDYGYTFGSGTRLTVV.

This chain joins TRBV5-1 and TRBJ1-1, with 7 bases matching TRBD1. Trimming removed 0 bases from V and 0 bases from J; junction bases left unmatched: 8. The CDR3 sequence is 17 residues long. Germline CDR1 is SGHRS and CDR2 is YFSETQ. The CDR3 region is CASSLAPQQGLNTEAFF. In DNA, the CDR3 is TGCGCCAGCAGCTTGGCCCCCCAACAGGGGCTGAACACTGAAGCTTTCTTT.

This rearrangement joins TRBV2 to TRBJ1-1; perhaps TRBD1 as D (5 bases). Germline CDR1 and CDR2: SNHLY and FYNNEI. Trimming pared 3 bases from V and 3 bases from J, leaving 8 bases between. The CDR3 has 13 amino acids. The CDR3 bases are TGTGCCAGCAGTGACGACAGATACACTGAAGCTTTCTTT. It specifies CASSDDRYTEAFF.

This chain uses TRBV15 with TRBJ2-3; 8 bases agree with TRBD2. Germline V gives CDR1 LNHNV, CDR2 YYDKDF (reference sequence). V trimming: 4 bases; J trimming: 4 bases; junction bases outside the gene matches: 7. This CDR3 has 15 amino acids. The CDR3 sequence: CATSTTAGAADTQYF. DNA for the CDR3: TGTGCCACCAGCACCACAGCGGGAGCGGCAGATACGCAGTATTTT.

The chain recombines TRBV30 with TRBJ1-4; D call uncertain. The V gene's germline CDR1 is GTSNPN and CDR2 SVGIG (reference sequence). The CDR3 runs to 12 residues. DNA for the CDR3: TGTGCTGCGTGGAGCCGTAATGAAAAACTGTTTTTT. As protein: CAAWSRNEKLFF.

The chain is built from TRBV7-3 and TRBJ2-2; 14 nucleotides match TRBD2. With V trimmed by 1 base and J by 4 bases, 8 bases remained unmatched. The CDR3 has 19 residues. Germline V gene sequence: CDR1 SGHTA, CDR2 FQGTGA. In nucleotides, the CDR3 is TGTGCCAGCAGCTTAATCCGACTAGCGGGAGGGCTGGGCACCGGGGAGCTGTTTTTT. Translating gives CASSLIRLAGGLGTGELFF.

This clone was seen a single time. The CDR3 loop reads CASSPKVSRTDEDEKLFF. CDR3 nucleotides: TGCGCCAGCAGCCCAAAAGTGTCTAGGACAGATGAAGATGAAAAACTGTTTTTT. V usage is TRBV5-1 and J usage is TRBJ1-4; TRBD1 is a possible D gene (6 bases). CDR1 is SGHRS and CDR2 is YFSETQ in the germline V gene. V lost 4 bases, J lost 6 bases, and 25 bases lay in between. This CDR3 contains 18 residues.

This clone was recorded only once. The rearrangement joins TRBV29-1 to TRBJ2-5; 7 positions agree with TRBD1. After removal of 4 bases from V and 3 bases from J, the junction contained 2 bases not matched to a gene. The CDR3 is made up of 12 amino acids. Per the germline V gene, CDR1 is SQVTM and CDR2 is ANQGSEA. CDR3 in amino acids: CSVARGKETQYF. The CDR3 DNA reads TGCAGCGTTGCCAGGGGGAAAGAGACCCAGTACTTC.

The chain combines TRBV6-1 with TRBJ1-1; unclear D gene. The CDR3 is 15 residues long. Trimming removed 1 base from V and 2 bases from J, with 11 bases in between. Germline CDR1 and CDR2: MNHNS and SASEGT. The CDR3 DNA sequence: TGTGCCAGCAGTGAAGGGCAGATTGCAAACACTGAAGCTTTCTTT. Protein product: CASSEGQIANTEAFF.

V and J are TRBV28 and TRBJ1-1; a possible D gene is TRBD1 (5 bases). The CDR3 has 13 amino acids. The germline V gene encodes CDR1 MDHEN and CDR2 SYDVKM. V lost 6 bases and J lost 8, with 16 bases in between. The CDR3 DNA is TGTGCCAGCAGATATATCCAAGACAGAGAAGCTTTCTTT. It codes for CASRYIQDREAFF.

The V call is TRBV28, the J call TRBJ1-4; 9 bases fit TRBD1. After removal of 4 bases from V and 7 bases from J, the junction contained 4 bases not matched to a gene. Per germline, CDR1 MDHEN and CDR2 SYDVKM. This CDR3 has 14 amino acids. The CDR3 DNA follows: TGTGCCAGCAGTTCCGGGACAGGGTTTGAAAAACTGTTTTTT. Encoded protein: CASSSGTGFEKLFF. Based on the CDR3 plus reference TRBV28 and TRBJ1-4, the full variable domain is DVKVTQSSRYLVKRTGEKVFLECVQDMDHENMFWYRQDPGLGLRLIYFSYDVKMKEKGDIPEGYSVSREKKERFSLILESASTNQTSMYLCASSSGTGFEKLFFGSGTQLSVL.

The rearrangement joins TRBV28 to TRBJ1-2; D remains ambiguous. The ends were cut back, 5 bases at V and 8 bases at J, with 12 bases in the middle. Germline V CDR1 and CDR2: MDHEN, SYDVKM. The CDR3 runs to 12 residues. CDR3 loop: CASSPPVVGYTF. The DNA for the CDR3 is TGTGCCAGCAGTCCGCCTGTAGTCGGCTACACCTTC.

This clone is a singleton in its sample. The CDR3 sequence: CASSFMPGLMNTEAFF. The CDR3 DNA reads as TGTGCCAGCAGTTTTATGCCTGGGCTGATGAACACTGAAGCTTTCTTT. The V call is TRBV27, the J call TRBJ1-1; D call uncertain. This CDR3 region has 16 residues. Germline V gene sequence: CDR1 MNHEY, CDR2 SMNVEV (reference sequence). Trimming left V 3 bases short and J 0 bases short, with 14 bases between.

The CDR3 protein is CAWSALAGGTEREDTGELFF. As DNA, the CDR3 is TGTGCCTGGAGTGCGCTAGCGGGAGGGACTGAGAGAGAGGACACCGGGGAGCTGTTTTTT. The chain employs TRBV30 and TRBJ2-2; 12 bases align to TRBD2. The germline V gene encodes CDR1 GTSNPN and CDR2 SVGIG (reference sequence). The CDR3 contains 20 residues. Losses at the gene ends were 1 base for V and 3 bases for J; bases not matched to a gene: 15.

This sequence joins TRBV9 and TRBJ1-4; 9 nucleotides align to TRBD1. The germline V gene encodes CDR1 SGDLS and CDR2 YYNGEE. The V and J ends lost 0 bases and 4 bases, in that order; junction bases with no gene match: 4. This CDR3 has 16 residues. The CDR3 sequence is CASSVAVGQGNEKLFF. The CDR3 DNA reads as TGTGCCAGCAGCGTAGCAGTGGGACAGGGTAATGAAAAACTGTTTTTT. The full variable domain, completed using reference TRBV9 and TRBJ1-4, is DSGVTQTPKHLITATGQRVTLRCSPRSGDLSVYWYQQSLDQGLQFLIQYYNGEERAKGNILERFSAQQFPDLHSELNLSSLELGDSALYFCASSVAVGQGNEKLFFGSGTQLSVL.

The chain has TRBV6-5 and TRBJ1-2; a possible D gene is TRBD1 (6 bases). The CDR3 is 13 residues long. V dropped 8 bases and J dropped 6 bases, with 16 bases sitting between them. Germline lookup yields CDR1 MNHEY and CDR2 SVGAGI. This chain's CDR3 is CASALTGEDGYTF. In nucleotides, the CDR3 is TGTGCCAGCGCGCTGACAGGCGAGGATGGCTACACCTTC.

The rearrangement joins TRBV6-1 to TRBJ2-4; 8 nucleotides align to TRBD1. The CDR3 contains 13 residues. Unmatched junction bases numbered 4, after V lost 3 bases and J lost 9 bases. Germline V gives CDR1 MNHNS, CDR2 SASEGT. For the CDR3, the DNA is TGTGCCAGCAGTGACAGGGGGCTAGGCATTCAGTACTTC. This translates into CASSDRGLGIQYF.

CDR3 in amino acids: CASSENYSGANVLTF. The DNA of the CDR3 is TGTGCCAGCAGCGAAAACTACTCTGGGGCCAACGTCCTGACTTTC. The J gene is TRBJ2-6, the V gene TRBV6-2 or TRBV6-3; the D is unclear. The germline gives CDR1 MNHEY, CDR2 SVGEGT. This CDR3 has 15 residues. Between the trimmed V and J ends, which lost 6 bases and 0 bases, there was a span of 9 bases.

This chain connects TRBV19 to TRBJ1-5; D may be TRBD1 (5 bases). Germline V gene lookup returns CDR1 LNHDA and CDR2 SQIVND (reference sequence). The V end was cut by 3 bases, the J end by 1 base, with 16 bases between. This CDR3 spans 17 amino acids. The CDR3 loop reads CASSMEGSGMSNQPQHF. The CDR3 region has the DNA TGTGCCAGTAGTATGGAGGGGTCAGGTATGAGCAATCAGCCCCAGCATTTT.

The V and J genes are TRBV6-5 and TRBJ1-1; D is uncertain. The CDR3 loop spans 14 amino acids. The V end lost 0 bases, the J end lost 7 bases, and 12 bases lay between the germline ends. CDR1 and CDR2 (germline): MNHEY, SVGAGI. The CDR3 DNA follows: TGTGCCAGCAGTTACTCGATCCGCGGAGGTGAAGCTTTCTTT. Translation gives CASSYSIRGGEAFF.